This T cell receptor (beta chain) was sequenced in a study of cytomegalovirus exposure and HLA in healthy donors. A remark on this clone: Its antigen is not known.

Germline values: CDR1 SQVTM, CDR2 ANQGSEA. CDR3 size: 14 residues. V lost 3 bases and J lost 5; bases outside the gene matches: 7. Study observations and caveats: Presence/absence analyses took donor sequencing depth as roughly uniform.

In the PCR, 60 Vbeta and 13 Jbeta primers were used. Only in-frame clones appear in the TCRdb table, and some are missing; sequencing was by immunoSEQ multiplex PCR. The top ten hold approximately 5% of the sample, which has approximately 88,000 clones, 76% seen once. The sequencing sample was made of PBMCs. The chain combines TRBV29-1 with TRBJ2-5, with TRBD1 matching over 9 bases. This TCR derives from a man aged 25-40 years in good health and CMV-seropositive. The CDR3 DNA is TGCAGCGTTGATCCGGGACAGGGAGTCGAGACCCAGTACTTC. The encoded protein is CSVDPGQGVETQYF.